Listed here are 3 T cell receptor beta chains from one sample, sequenced in a study of T cell repertoires in cytomegalovirus infection. TCRdb reprocessed the reads via MiXCR and lists one record per CDR3 protein. In the table there are around 630,000 distinct CDR3 sequences, roughly a quarter of which are singletons. The sequencing input was CD8+ T cells from PBMCs. All receptors derive from a human donor in good health (CMV status not recorded). Some clones in this sample may be carry-over from other donors' samples.

This clonotype was found a few times. The chain carries TRBV20-1 and TRBJ2-7, with D possibly called TRBD1 or TRBD2 (5 bases each). V was clipped by 6 bases and J by 0 bases, with 12 bases between them. This CDR3 has 13 residues. The germline gives CDR1 DFQATT, CDR2 SNEGSKA (reference sequence). The CDR3: CSAIGTSSYEQYV. DNA of the CDR3: TGCAGTGCCATCGGGACGAGCTCCTACGAGCAGTACGTC.

This clonotype was seen repeatedly, ten times or more. The chain combines TRBV7-3 with TRBJ2-1; TRBD2 matches 7 bases. This CDR3 is built from 16 residues. The V and J ends lost 2 bases and 3 bases, in that order; junction bases with no gene match: 7. Germline V gene data show CDR1 as SGHTA and CDR2 as FQGTGA. CDR3 coding DNA: TGTGCCAGCAGCTTATCTCGGGGGGTAGGCTACAATGAGCAGTTCTTC. Protein: CASSLSRGVGYNEQFF.

This chain joins TRBV7-9 and TRBJ2-7; D gene unclear. Germline CDR1 SEHNR, CDR2 FQNEAQ (reference sequence). V shed 4 bases and J shed 3 bases, with 10 bases lying between them. The CDR3 runs to 13 residues. The CDR3, as DNA: TGTGCCAGCAGCTGGGCTGTCCACTACGAGCAGTACGTC. Its protein product is CASSWAVHYEQYV.